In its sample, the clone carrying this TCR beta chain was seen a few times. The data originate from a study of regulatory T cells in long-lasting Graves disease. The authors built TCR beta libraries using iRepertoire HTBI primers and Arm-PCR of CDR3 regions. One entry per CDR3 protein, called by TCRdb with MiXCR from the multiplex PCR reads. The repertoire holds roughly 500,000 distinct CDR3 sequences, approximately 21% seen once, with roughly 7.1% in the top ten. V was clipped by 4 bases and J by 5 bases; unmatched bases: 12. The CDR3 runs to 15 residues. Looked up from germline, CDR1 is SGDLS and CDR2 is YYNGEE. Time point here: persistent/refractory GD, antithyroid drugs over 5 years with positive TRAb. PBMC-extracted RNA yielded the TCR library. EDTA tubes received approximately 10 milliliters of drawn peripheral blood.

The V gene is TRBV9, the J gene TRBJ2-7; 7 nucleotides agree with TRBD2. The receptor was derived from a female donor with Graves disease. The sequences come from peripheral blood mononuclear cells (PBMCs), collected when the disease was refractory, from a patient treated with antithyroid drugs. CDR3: CASSPTGLAEDEQYF. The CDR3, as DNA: TGTGCCAGCAGCCCCACGGGGCTAGCGGAGGACGAGCAGTACTTC.